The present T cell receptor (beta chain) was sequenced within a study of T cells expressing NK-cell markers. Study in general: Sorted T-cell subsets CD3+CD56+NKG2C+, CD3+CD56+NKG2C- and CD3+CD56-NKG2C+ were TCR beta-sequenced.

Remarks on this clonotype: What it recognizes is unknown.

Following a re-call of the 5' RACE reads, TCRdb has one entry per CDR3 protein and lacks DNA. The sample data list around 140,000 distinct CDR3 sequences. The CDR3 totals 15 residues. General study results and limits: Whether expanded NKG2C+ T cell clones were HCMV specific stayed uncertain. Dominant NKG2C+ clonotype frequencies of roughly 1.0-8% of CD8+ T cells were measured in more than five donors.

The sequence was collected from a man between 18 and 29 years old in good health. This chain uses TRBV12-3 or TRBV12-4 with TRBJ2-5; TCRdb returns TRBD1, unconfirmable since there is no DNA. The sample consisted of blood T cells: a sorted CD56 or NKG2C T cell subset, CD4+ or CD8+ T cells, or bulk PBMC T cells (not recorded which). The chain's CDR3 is CASSLGQGALETQYF.